Each of the 23 T cell receptor beta chains below was sequenced from the same sample in a study of graft-versus-host responses after intestinal transplantation (dated by TCRdb to about 2021). The protocol used for the library was the immunoSEQ multiplex PCR assay. Entries here come from immuneACCESS through TCRdb and include only in-frame sequences with V and J called. Some clones fail to appear in such tables; in the studies checked, an unresolved V gene covers under half of the shortfall, and the cause of the remainder is unknown. The sample table contains roughly 50,000 clones; only one count was recorded for around 90% of them. 5% to 6.5% of the sample rests with the top ten. Sequencing used PBMCs, obtained approximately 97 weeks after intestinal transplant. These receptors all stem from a human patient who received an intestinal transplant, so some T cells may come from the graft donor.

The J gene is TRBJ1-5, the V gene TRBV6-6; unclear D gene. The CDR3 contains 15 residues. V was shortened by 5 bases and J by 0 bases, with 11 bases between the two germline ends. The V gene's germline CDR1 is MNHNY and CDR2 SVGAGI (reference sequence). CDR3 nucleotide sequence: TGTGCCAGCAGTCAGGACCGAGATAGCAATCAGCCCCAGCATTTT. This codes for CASSQDRDSNQPQHF.

The chain combines TRBV19 with TRBJ2-5; D is unclear. The J call is in doubt because the DNA end fits TRBJ2-7 better. This CDR3 comprises 15 residues. Germline loops: CDR1 LNHDA, CDR2 SQIVND (reference sequence). The CDR3 loop reads CASSVDPESSYEQYF. CDR3 DNA: TGTGCCAGTAGTGTCGATCCGGAAAGCTCCTACGAGCAGTACTTC.

The V gene is TRBV29-1, the J gene TRBJ2-5; D unclear. The CDR3 is 12 residues long. Germline CDR1 is SQVTM and CDR2 is ANQGSEA. V gave up 1 base and J gave up 5 bases, with 8 bases separating them. The CDR3 protein is CSVEGVGETQYF. DNA of the CDR3: TGCAGCGTTGAAGGGGTGGGGGAGACCCAGTACTTC. Using reference TRBV29-1 and TRBJ2-5 for the parts outside the CDR3, the full variable domain is SAVISQKPSRDICQRGTSLTIQCQVDSQVTMMFWYRQQPGQSLTLIATANQGSEATYESGFVIDKFPISRPNLTFSTLTVSNMSPEDSSIYLCSVEGVGETQYFGPGTRLLVL.

The J gene is TRBJ1-1, the V gene TRBV2; unclear D gene. Germline V gives CDR1 SNHLY, CDR2 FYNNEI. This CDR3 comprises 16 residues. Trimming removed 1 base at V and 6 bases at J, with 18 bases between. The chain's CDR3 is CASSEGPRRPLAEAFF. DNA for the CDR3: TGTGCCAGCAGTGAAGGTCCAAGACGGCCTCTGGCTGAAGCTTTCTTT.

Comments on this clone: A much larger clone lies a single base off, so this may be a read error. At the DNA level, this CDR3 is encoded by other sequences in the same sample as well. The rearrangement uses TRBV6-5 and TRBJ2-2; TRBD2 is a possible D gene (5 bases). CDR1 is MNHEY and CDR2 is SVGAGI in the germline V gene. The length of the CDR3 is 16 residues. The CDR3 loop reads CASSYQDWVGTGELFF. In DNA, the CDR3 is TGTGCTAGCAGTTACCAGGACTGGGTTGGAACCGGGGAGCTGTTTTTT.

In its sample, this clone was seen once. The chain has TRBV30 and TRBJ2-7; no clear D gene. The CDR3 runs to 12 residues. Trimming pared 5 bases from V and 7 bases from J, leaving 15 bases between. Germline V gene lookup returns CDR1 GTSNPN and CDR2 SVGIG (reference sequence). Written as DNA, the CDR3 is TGTGCCTGGGGCCCAACACGCTTTGAGCAGTACTTC. Translated: CAWGPTRFEQYF.

The rearrangement links TRBV11-3 to TRBJ2-2; 7 positions agree with TRBD2. Germline V gene data show CDR1 as SGHNT and CDR2 as YENEEA. V gave up 2 bases and J gave up 6 bases; unmatched junction bases: 9. The CDR3 covers 16 residues. The CDR3, as DNA: TGTGCCAGCAGCTTATATGTAGCGGGTTGGCCCGGGGAGCTGTTTTTT. This translates into CASSLYVAGWPGELFF.

V usage is TRBV6-1 and J usage is TRBJ1-2, with no clear D. V was shortened by 8 bases and J by 2 bases, with 15 bases between the two germline ends. CDR1 is MNHNS and CDR2 is SASEGT in the germline V gene. The CDR3 covers 14 residues. The CDR3 sequence is CASGPDEMNYGYTF. The CDR3 bases are TGTGCCAGCGGGCCAGATGAAATGAACTATGGCTACACCTTC.

The chain carries TRBV7-9 and TRBJ1-2; D perhaps matches TRBD1 (6 bases). V was pared by 10 bases and J by 7 bases, with 19 bases between. The CDR3 consists of 13 residues. Germline CDR1 SEHNR, CDR2 FQNEAQ (reference sequence). DNA for the CDR3: TGTGCCATCTCCCACCGGGACATACTTGGCTACACCTTC. Encoded protein: CAISHRDILGYTF.

V gene TRBV9 combines with J gene TRBJ2-1; perhaps TRBD2 as D (5 bases). Per germline, CDR1 SGDLS and CDR2 YYNGEE. This CDR3 comprises 13 residues. The ends were cut back, 0 bases at V and 6 bases at J, with 7 bases in the middle. The CDR3 here is CASSVAGLNEQFF. DNA for the CDR3: TGTGCCAGCAGCGTAGCCGGACTCAATGAGCAGTTCTTC. The whole variable domain, filled in from reference TRBV9 and TRBJ2-1, reads DSGVTQTPKHLITATGQRVTLRCSPRSGDLSVYWYQQSLDQGLQFLIQYYNGEERAKGNILERFSAQQFPDLHSELNLSSLELGDSALYFCASSVAGLNEQFFGPGTRLTVL.

The V gene is TRBV10-3, the J gene TRBJ1-2; 10 nucleotides agree with TRBD1. In germline, CDR1 is ENHRY, CDR2 SYGVKD. There are 14 residues in the CDR3. The J segment lost 2 bases and the V segment lost 6 bases, leaving 3 bases of the junction unmatched. The chain's CDR3 is CAIRPGQGNYGYTF. The CDR3 coding sequence is TGTGCCATCAGGCCGGGACAGGGGAACTATGGCTACACCTTC.

The chain joins TRBV5-1 to TRBJ2-7; 8 bases are shared with TRBD2. V was pared by 1 base and J by 7 bases, with 4 bases of the junction left unmatched. Germline V lookup: CDR1 SGHRS, CDR2 YFSETQ. The CDR3 loop spans 13 amino acids. The CDR3: CASSLKAGEEQYF. Here the CDR3 DNA reads TGCGCCAGCAGCTTGAAAGCGGGGGAGGAGCAGTACTTC. The full variable domain, completed using reference TRBV5-1 and TRBJ2-7, is KAGVTQTPRYLIKTRGQQVTLSCSPISGHRSVSWYQQTPGQGLQFLFEYFSETQRNKGNFPGRFSGRQFSNSRSEMNVSTLELGDSALYLCASSLKAGEEQYFGPGTRLTVT.

The J gene is TRBJ1-6, the V gene TRBV7-2; D is unresolved. Germline V CDR1 and CDR2: SGHTA, FQGNSA. The CDR3 loop spans 13 amino acids. Trimming took 6 bases from V and 10 from J, leaving 13 bases between them. The CDR3 is CASSSRSGSPLHF. The DNA of the CDR3 is TGTGCCAGCAGTTCGCGGAGTGGGTCACCCCTCCACTTT.

This chain links TRBV7-8 with TRBJ2-3; 11 nucleotides agree with TRBD2. The CDR3 has 15 residues. CDR1 and CDR2 (germline): SGHVS, FQNEAQ. J was trimmed by 2 bases and V by 7 bases; bases with no gene match: 5. CDR3 coding DNA: TGTGCCAGCAATCCTAGCGGGGGGTTCACAGATACGCAGTATTTT. Its protein is CASNPSGGFTDTQYF.

The sample holds one count of this clone. This chain connects TRBV7-3 to TRBJ2-2, with 7 nucleotides matching TRBD1. This CDR3 comprises 15 residues. The germline V gene has CDR1 SGHTA and CDR2 FQGTGA. Trimming cost V 1 base and J 2 bases; bases outside gene matches: 1. The CDR3 region has the DNA TGTGCCAGCAGCTTAAACAGGGGAAACACCGGGGAGCTGTTTTTT. This encodes CASSLNRGNTGELFF.

The CDR3 DNA is TGTGCCAGCAGCGTAAGGAGCGGGGGGGCCATGAATGAGCAGTTCTTC. This translates into CASSVRSGGAMNEQFF. This chain links TRBV9 with TRBJ2-1; 10 nucleotides agree with TRBD2. There are 16 residues in the CDR3. CDR1 is SGDLS and CDR2 is YYNGEE in the germline V gene. J was trimmed by 7 bases and V by 1 base; bases with no gene match: 8.

This sequence joins TRBV2 and TRBJ2-5; the D gene is possibly TRBD2 (6 bases). Between the trimmed V and J ends, which lost 2 bases and 3 bases, there was a span of 13 bases. In germline, CDR1 is SNHLY, CDR2 FYNNEI. This CDR3 spans 15 amino acids. The DNA for the CDR3 is TGTGCCAGCAGTGAACTAGCGTGGGAGGAAGAGACCCAGTACTTC. It yields the protein CASSELAWEEETQYF.

The V and J genes are TRBV11-2 and TRBJ2-3; 7 bases align to TRBD2. With 1 base clipped from V and 1 base from J, the junction kept 5 bases outside the gene matches. The CDR3 is 16 amino acids. Germline V lookup: CDR1 SGHAT, CDR2 FQNNGV. The CDR3 here is CASSLGVSGGTDTQYF. Written as DNA, the CDR3 is TGTGCCAGCAGCTTAGGAGTCAGCGGGGGCACAGATACGCAGTATTTT.

The chain links TRBV7-8 to TRBJ1-3, with no clear D. Trimming shortened V by 5 bases and J by 0 bases, and 14 bases separated the two germline ends. The CDR3 runs to 16 residues. Per germline, CDR1 SGHVS and CDR2 FQNEAQ. The CDR3 loop is CASSPVGGYSGNTIYF. CDR3 coding DNA: TGTGCCAGCAGCCCAGTAGGCGGATACTCTGGAAACACCATATATTTT.

The chain recombines TRBV11-3 with TRBJ2-7; weak D call: TRBD2 (7 bases). Trimming took 4 bases from V and 0 from J, leaving 16 bases between them. The CDR3 is made up of 16 amino acids. Per the germline V gene, CDR1 is SGHNT and CDR2 is YENEEA. The CDR3 bases are TGTGCCAGCAGCTGGACAGAGCGGGGAGACTCCTACGAGCAGTACTTC. It specifies CASSWTERGDSYEQYF.

The chain links TRBV7-3 to TRBJ2-3, with D unclear. This CDR3 spans 15 amino acids. Trimming took off 4 bases at V and 2 bases at J, with 13 bases between the two ends. Germline loops: CDR1 SGHTA, CDR2 FQGTGA. The CDR3 spells CASSSRPDYTDTQYF. The CDR3 nucleotides read TGTGCCAGCAGCTCCCGACCCGATTACACAGATACGCAGTATTTT.

Written as DNA, the CDR3 is TGTGCCAGCAGTGTTACTAGGGACAGTCCTAGGGATGGCTACACCTTC. It translates to CASSVTRDSPRDGYTF. This sequence joins TRBV2 and TRBJ1-2; 7 bases are a match to TRBD1. V was pared by 4 bases and J by 6 bases, with 14 bases of the junction left unmatched. Germline assignment: CDR1 SNHLY and CDR2 FYNNEI. The CDR3 length is 16 residues.

The CDR3 region is CASSDGGLGYTF. For the CDR3, the DNA is TGTGCCAGTAGTGATGGGGGCCTTGGCTACACCTTC. The chain employs TRBV19 and TRBJ1-2, with D perhaps TRBD1 (6 bases). The CDR3 loop spans 12 amino acids. Trimming pared 5 bases from V and 7 bases from J, leaving 11 bases between. Germline V CDR1 and CDR2: LNHDA, SQIVND (reference sequence).